This T cell receptor (beta chain) was sequenced for a study of blood T cell repertoires in COVID-19. Study in general: The United States, Italy and Spain were the sources of the acute and convalescent COVID-19 samples. T cells, B-cell-depleted T cells, or PBMCs supplied cDNA or gDNA.

Authors' analysis steps: Reference gene primer amplification in the assay estimated nucleated cell counts. Method: immunoSEQ multiplex PCR; TCRdb's copy keeps in-frame clones and lacks some. Clone size and V and J calls were adopted from that table, with D and trimming inferred from the DNA. Of approximately 270,000 clones in the sample, approximately 86% were seen once. Trimming cost V 2 bases and J 4 bases, with 14 bases left between them. CDR3 length: 15 residues. Per germline, CDR1 MNHEY and CDR2 SMNVEV (reference sequence). The clonotype comes from a man between 35 and 55 years old with active or convalescent COVID-19. Source material: peripheral blood. The chain employs TRBV27 and TRBJ1-2, with a tentative D call TRBD1 (5 bases). DNA for the CDR3: TGTGCCAGCAGTTTAAAGGCCGGGGGGAGCTATGGCTACACCTTC. Protein sequence: CASSLKAGGSYGYTF.